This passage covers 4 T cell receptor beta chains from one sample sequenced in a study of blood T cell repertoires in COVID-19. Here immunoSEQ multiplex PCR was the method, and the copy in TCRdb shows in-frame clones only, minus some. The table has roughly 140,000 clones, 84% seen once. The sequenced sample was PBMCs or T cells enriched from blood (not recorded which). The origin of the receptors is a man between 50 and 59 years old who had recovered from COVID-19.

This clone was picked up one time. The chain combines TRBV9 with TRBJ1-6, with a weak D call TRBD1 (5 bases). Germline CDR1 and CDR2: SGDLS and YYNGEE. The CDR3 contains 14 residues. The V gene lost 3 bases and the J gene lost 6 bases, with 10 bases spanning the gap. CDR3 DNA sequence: TGTGCCAGCAGCGCCAGGGTGGGTAATTCACCCCTCCACTTT. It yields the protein CASSARVGNSPLHF.

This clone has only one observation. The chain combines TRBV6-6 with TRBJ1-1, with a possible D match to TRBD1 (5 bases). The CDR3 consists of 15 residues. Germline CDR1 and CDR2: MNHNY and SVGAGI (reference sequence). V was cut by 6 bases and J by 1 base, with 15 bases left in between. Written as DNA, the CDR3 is TGTGCCAGCAGATCTCAGGGAAATCCGAACACTGAAGCTTTCTTT. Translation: CASRSQGNPNTEAFF.

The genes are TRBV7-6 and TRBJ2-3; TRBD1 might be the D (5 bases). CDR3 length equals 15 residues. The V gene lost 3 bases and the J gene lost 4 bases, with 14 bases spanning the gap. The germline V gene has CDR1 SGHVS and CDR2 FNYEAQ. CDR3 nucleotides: TGTGCCAGCAGCTTTGTTCAGGGTCCAGCAGATACGCAGTATTTT. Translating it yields CASSFVQGPADTQYF.

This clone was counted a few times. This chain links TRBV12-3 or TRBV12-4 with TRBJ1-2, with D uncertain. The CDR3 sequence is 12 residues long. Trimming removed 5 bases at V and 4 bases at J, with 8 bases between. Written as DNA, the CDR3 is TGTGCCAGCAGTCCCTGGAGCTATGGCTACACCTTC. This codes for CASSPWSYGYTF.